The sequence of this TCR beta chain was determined in a study of T cell responses to AZD1222 COVID-19 vaccine. Study results and limitations: Females outnumbered males among donors, who were mostly white British; clonal diversity was possibly underestimated.

Generated by immunoSEQ multiplex PCR, the TCRdb table keeps only in-frame clones and is missing some. The sample yields 85,000 or so clones, approximately 90% seen once. Concerning this clone itself: Its antigen remains unidentified.

The V end was cut by 0 bases, the J end by 6 bases, with 13 bases between. Germline CDR1 is SGDLS and CDR2 is YYNGEE. CDR3 length equals 15 residues. This receptor was obtained from an adult in good health. Material: peripheral blood, obtained on day 0 of AZD1222 vaccination. This sequence joins TRBV9 and TRBJ2-4; D is ambiguous. CDR3 residues: CASSVEGQSTNIQYF. In nucleotides, the CDR3 is TGTGCCAGCAGCGTAGAAGGTCAGAGCACAAACATTCAGTACTTC.